The 16 T cell receptor beta chains given below trace back to one sample, sequenced in a study of response to subunit inactivated influenza vaccine. TCRdb re-analysed the RT-PCR reads in MiXCR, keeping a single row per CDR3 protein. Here the sample spans 530,000 or so distinct CDR3 sequences, less than 30% being singletons. The material sequenced was CD4+ T cells sorted from PBMCs, taken more than 4 days after vaccination. These receptors were obtained from a man between 45 and 60 years old who received an inactivated influenza vaccine.

V usage is TRBV12-3 or TRBV12-4 and J usage is TRBJ1-4, with TRBD1 matching over 9 bases. This CDR3 has 14 residues. Germline trimming cut 7 bases from V and 5 bases from J; bases unmatched to any gene: 5. CDR3 protein: CASKKDRGNEKLFF. The DNA for the CDR3 is TGTGCCAGCAAAAAGGACAGGGGCAATGAAAAACTGTTTTTT.

This clonotype appeared a few times. The chain links TRBV7-2 to TRBJ2-7; 7 nucleotides align to TRBD2. Trimming removed 5 bases from V and 7 bases from J; junction bases left unmatched: 11. Per the germline V gene, CDR1 is SGHTA and CDR2 is FQGNSA. There are 14 residues in the CDR3. CDR3 DNA: TGTGCCAGCAGCCGCATCGGCGGGAGAGAGGAGCAGTACTTC. Amino acid sequence: CASSRIGGREEQYF.

Only a few counts were recorded for this clonotype. The chain employs TRBV10-3 and TRBJ2-5; TRBD1 aligns across 10 bases. In germline, CDR1 is ENHRY, CDR2 SYGVKD. This CDR3 region has 14 residues. V was clipped by 10 bases and J by 1 base; unmatched bases: 6. The DNA for the CDR3 is TGTGCCACCGGACAGGGGGTTTCCCAAGAGACCCAGTACTTC. Protein: CATGQGVSQETQYF.

In this sample, this clonotype turned up a few times. The chain recombines TRBV7-9 with TRBJ2-7; 9 nucleotides match TRBD1. The germline V gene has CDR1 SEHNR and CDR2 FQNEAQ (reference sequence). CDR3 length: 15 amino acids. J gave up 3 bases and V 6 bases, and 9 bases lay outside the gene matches. The DNA for the CDR3 is TGTGCCAGCAGACCTACAGGGGGCTTAAGCTACGAGCAGTACTTC. It encodes CASRPTGGLSYEQYF. The full variable domain, in which reference TRBV7-9 and TRBJ2-7 provide the parts outside the CDR3, is DTGVSQNPRHKITKRGQNVTFRCDPISEHNRLYWYRQTLGQGPEFLTYFQNEAQLEKSRLLSDRFSAERPKGSFSTLEIQRTEQGDSAMYLCASRPTGGLSYEQYFGPGTRLTVT.

This clonotype was seen repeatedly, ten times or more. The chain couples TRBV20-1 to TRBJ2-1, with TRBD1 matching over 9 bases. With 2 bases clipped from V and 5 bases from J, the junction kept 7 bases outside the gene matches. The length of the CDR3 is 15 residues. Germline CDR1 DFQATT, CDR2 SNEGSKA (reference sequence). CDR3 nucleotides: TGCAGTGCTAGACCGCCCGGGACAGGGAACAATGAGCAGTTCTTC. Translating gives CSARPPGTGNNEQFF.

This clonotype appeared a few times. The V call is TRBV20-1, the J call TRBJ2-5, with a possible D match to TRBD2 (6 bases). This CDR3 contains 16 residues. Per the germline V gene, CDR1 is DFQATT and CDR2 is SNEGSKA (reference sequence). Trimming removed 5 bases at V and 1 base at J, with 20 bases between. CDR3 sequence (DNA): TGCAGTGCTTCTTCGGCCCACGGGGGAACCCAAGAGACCCAGTACTTC. Translated, it gives CSASSAHGGTQETQYF.

This clonotype was detected ten times or more. This chain uses TRBV29-1 with TRBJ1-2; 8 bases line up with TRBD1. CDR3 size: 14 residues. Trimming cost V 4 bases and J 8 bases; bases outside gene matches: 12. Germline CDR1 and CDR2: SQVTM and ANQGSEA. CDR3 nucleotides: TGCAGCGTTGCTCTGATCGCAGGGGGCTTAGGCTACACCTTC. Its translation is CSVALIAGGLGYTF. Filled out from reference TRBV29-1 and TRBJ1-2, the complete variable domain reads SAVISQKPSRDICQRGTSLTIQCQVDSQVTMMFWYRQQPGQSLTLIATANQGSEATYESGFVIDKFPISRPNLTFSTLTVSNMSPEDSSIYLCSVALIAGGLGYTFGSGTRLTVV.

This clonotype was picked up a small number of times. The V call is TRBV7-9, the J call TRBJ2-1; 9 nucleotides match TRBD2. The CDR3 consists of 15 residues. J lost 6 bases, V lost 5 bases, and 8 bases had no gene match. From germline, CDR1 is SEHNR and CDR2 FQNEAQ (reference sequence). CDR3: CASSVLAGLGNEQFF. The CDR3 nucleotides read TGTGCCAGCAGCGTCCTAGCGGGATTGGGCAATGAGCAGTTCTTC. Based on the CDR3 plus reference TRBV7-9 and TRBJ2-1, the full variable domain is DTGVSQNPRHKITKRGQNVTFRCDPISEHNRLYWYRQTLGQGPEFLTYFQNEAQLEKSRLLSDRFSAERPKGSFSTLEIQRTEQGDSAMYLCASSVLAGLGNEQFFGPGTRLTVL.

This clonotype occurred a few times. The CDR3 region has the DNA TGTGCCAGCAGCGGGGGACAGGGCGGGGTCAAAGAGACCCAGTACTTC. Amino acids: CASSGGQGGVKETQYF. The rearrangement joins TRBV5-6 to TRBJ2-5; TRBD1 agrees at 9 bases. The germline V gene encodes CDR1 SGHDT and CDR2 YYEEEE. There are 16 residues in the CDR3. V lost 4 bases to trimming and J lost 3 bases; unmatched junction nucleotides: 10. Full variable domain (remainder filled in from reference TRBV5-6 and TRBJ2-5): DAGVTQSPTHLIKTRGQQVTLRCSPKSGHDTVSWYQQALGQGPQFIFQYYEEEERQRGNFPDRFSGHQFPNYSSELNVNALLLGDSALYLCASSGGQGGVKETQYFGPGTRLLVL.

This chain uses TRBV28 with TRBJ2-5, with TRBD1 matching 10 bases. The CDR3 runs to 15 residues. J was trimmed by 4 bases and V by 1 base; bases with no gene match: 3. Germline V gene data show CDR1 as MDHEN and CDR2 as SYDVKM. CDR3: CASSLLGTGVETQYF. CDR3 bases: TGTGCCAGCAGTTTATTAGGGACAGGGGTAGAGACCCAGTACTTC.

This clonotype turned up a few times. The V call is TRBV7-6, the J call TRBJ2-5, with D tentatively TRBD2 (5 bases). CDR3 length: 14 amino acids. Germline lookup yields CDR1 SGHVS and CDR2 FNYEAQ. The V end lost 2 bases, the J end lost 0 bases, and 7 bases lay between the germline ends. Written as DNA, the CDR3 is TGTGCCAGCAGCTTATCCGGGAACCAAGAGACCCAGTACTTC. Translating gives CASSLSGNQETQYF.

About this clonotype: The CDR3 ends on some other residue instead of the conserved phenylalanine or tryptophan, so this is likely a read error. The chain links TRBV4-1 to TRBJ2-5; D unresolved. The CDR3 is made up of 13 amino acids. Trimming removed 0 bases from V and 7 bases from J, with 9 bases in between. CDR1 is MGHRA, CDR2 YSYEKL, per germline. This chain's CDR3 is CASSQESATTQYL. The CDR3 bases are TGCGCCAGCAGCCAAGAATCAGCGACGACCCAGTACCTC.

This chain connects TRBV29-1 to TRBJ2-2, with D perhaps TRBD1 (5 bases). From germline, CDR1 is SQVTM and CDR2 ANQGSEA. This CDR3 spans 14 amino acids. V was shortened by 7 bases and J by 4 bases, with 16 bases between the two germline ends. CDR3: CSAGAGRSTGELFF. In DNA, the CDR3 is TGCAGCGCTGGAGCAGGGCGGAGCACCGGGGAGCTGTTTTTT.

The rearrangement joins TRBV6-5 to TRBJ2-7; maybe TRBD2 (6 bases). The V gene's germline CDR1 is MNHEY and CDR2 SVGAGI. Trimming left V 6 bases short and J 6 bases short, with 9 bases between. The CDR3 consists of 11 residues. CDR3: CASRTSTEQYF. The CDR3 DNA is TGTGCCAGCAGAACTAGCACCGAGCAGTACTTC.

V and J are TRBV15 and TRBJ1-2; TRBD1 matches 8 bases. CDR3 length: 13 residues. The trim removed 3 bases at V and 8 bases at J, leaving 5 bases unmatched. From germline, CDR1 is LNHNV and CDR2 YYDKDF (reference sequence). Written as DNA, the CDR3 is TGTGCCACCAGCAGGCGGACAGGGCAAGGCTACACCTTC. Protein sequence: CATSRRTGQGYTF.

This clonotype was counted a few times. The CDR3 here is CASSFRTSGTYEQYF. The CDR3 DNA reads as TGTGCCAGCAGTTTCCGGACTAGCGGTACCTACGAGCAGTACTTC. V gene TRBV12-3 or TRBV12-4 combines with J gene TRBJ2-7; 10 nucleotides match TRBD2. CDR3 length equals 15 residues. V lost 3 bases to trimming and J lost 2 bases; unmatched junction nucleotides: 4.